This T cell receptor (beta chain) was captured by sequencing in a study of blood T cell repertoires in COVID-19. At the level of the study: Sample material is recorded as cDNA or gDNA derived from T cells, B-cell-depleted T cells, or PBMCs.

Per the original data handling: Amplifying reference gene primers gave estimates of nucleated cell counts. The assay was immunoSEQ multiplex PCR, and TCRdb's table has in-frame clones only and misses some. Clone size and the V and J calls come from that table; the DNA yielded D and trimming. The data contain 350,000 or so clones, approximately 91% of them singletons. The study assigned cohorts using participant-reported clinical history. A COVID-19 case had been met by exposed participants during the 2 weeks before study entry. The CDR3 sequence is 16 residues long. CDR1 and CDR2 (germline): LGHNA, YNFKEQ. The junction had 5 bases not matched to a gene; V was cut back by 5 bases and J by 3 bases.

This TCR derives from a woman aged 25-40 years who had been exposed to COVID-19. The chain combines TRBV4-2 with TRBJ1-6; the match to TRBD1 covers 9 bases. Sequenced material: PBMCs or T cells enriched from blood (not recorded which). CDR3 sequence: CASSVPGQGYNSPLHF. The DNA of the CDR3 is TGTGCCAGCAGCGTCCCGGGACAGGGCTATAATTCACCCCTCCACTTT.